This TCR beta chain is from a study of shared clonotypes between healthy human individuals. The wider study: Ranging from 18 to 49 in age, donors were two women and three men.

The CDR3 spans 14 residues. The V gene end was trimmed by 4 bases and the J gene end by 3 bases; junction bases not matched to a gene: 6. Germline CDR1 MDHEN, CDR2 SYDVKM. Ten immunoSEQ deep assay plates were used to sequence the DNA of unsorted PBMCs. Authors' data handling: Filtering of immunoSEQ junctional sequences could not match full-length read filtering. Using immunoSEQ multiplex PCR, the repertoire was profiled, and TCRdb retains in-frame clones only, with some absent. V and J calls plus clone size are reproduced from that table; the DNA served to infer D and trimming. The sample lists fewer than 700,000 clones, roughly 79% occurring once.

The chain carries TRBV28 and TRBJ2-7; 7 nucleotides match TRBD1. The sequence came from a woman in her thirties or forties in good health. Some clones in this sample may be carry-over from other donors' samples. The sample consisted of PBMCs. CDR3: CASSSGQEDYEQYF. The CDR3, as DNA: TGTGCCAGCAGTTCCGGACAGGAAGACTACGAGCAGTACTTC. Filled out from reference TRBV28 and TRBJ2-7, the complete variable domain reads DVKVTQSSRYLVKRTGEKVFLECVQDMDHENMFWYRQDPGLGLRLIYFSYDVKMKEKGDIPEGYSVSREKKERFSLILESASTNQTSMYLCASSSGQEDYEQYFGPGTRLTVT.